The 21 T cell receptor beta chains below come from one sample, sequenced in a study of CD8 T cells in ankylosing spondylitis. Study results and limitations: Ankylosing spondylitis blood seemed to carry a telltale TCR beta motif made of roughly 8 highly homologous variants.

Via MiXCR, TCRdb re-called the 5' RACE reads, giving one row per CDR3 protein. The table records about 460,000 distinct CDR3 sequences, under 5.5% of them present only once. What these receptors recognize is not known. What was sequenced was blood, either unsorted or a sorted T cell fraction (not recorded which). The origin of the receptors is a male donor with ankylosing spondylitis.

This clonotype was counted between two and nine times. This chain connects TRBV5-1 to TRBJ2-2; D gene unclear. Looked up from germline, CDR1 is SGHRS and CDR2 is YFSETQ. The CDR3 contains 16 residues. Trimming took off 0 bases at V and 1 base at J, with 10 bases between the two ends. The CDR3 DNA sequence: TGCGCCAGCAGCTTGGCGGTCAGCCTGAACACCGGGGAGCTGTTTTTT. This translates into CASSLAVSLNTGELFF.

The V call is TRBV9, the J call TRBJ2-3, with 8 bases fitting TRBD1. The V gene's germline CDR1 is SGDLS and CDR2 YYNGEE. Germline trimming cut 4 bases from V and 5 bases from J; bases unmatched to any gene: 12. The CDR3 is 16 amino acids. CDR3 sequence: CASSPPDRGRVDTQYF. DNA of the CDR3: TGTGCCAGCAGCCCACCCGACAGGGGTCGGGTAGATACGCAGTATTTT.

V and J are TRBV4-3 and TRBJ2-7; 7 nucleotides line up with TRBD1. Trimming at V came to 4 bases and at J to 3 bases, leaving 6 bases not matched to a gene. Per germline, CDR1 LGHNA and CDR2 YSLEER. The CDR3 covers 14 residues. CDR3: CASSPDRVGYEQYF. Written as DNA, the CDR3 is TGCGCCAGCAGCCCCGACAGGGTGGGCTACGAGCAGTACTTC.

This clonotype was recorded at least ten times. CDR3 DNA sequence: TGCGCCAGCAGCTTGGAGAGCCACCCCTACAATGAGCAGTTCTTC. Translated: CASSLESHPYNEQFF. This sequence joins TRBV5-1 and TRBJ2-1; no clear D gene. Germline assignment: CDR1 SGHRS and CDR2 YFSETQ. This CDR3 spans 15 amino acids. Trimming removed 0 bases from V and 2 bases from J, with 9 bases in between. The full variable domain, in which reference TRBV5-1 and TRBJ2-1 provide the parts outside the CDR3, is KAGVTQTPRYLIKTRGQQVTLSCSPISGHRSVSWYQQTPGQGLQFLFEYFSETQRNKGNFPGRFSGRQFSNSRSEMNVSTLELGDSALYLCASSLESHPYNEQFFGPGTRLTVL.

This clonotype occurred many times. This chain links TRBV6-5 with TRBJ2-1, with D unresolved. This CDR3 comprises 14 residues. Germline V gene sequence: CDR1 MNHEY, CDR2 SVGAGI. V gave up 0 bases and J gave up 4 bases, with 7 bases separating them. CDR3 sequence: CASSYSVPYNEQFF. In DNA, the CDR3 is TGTGCCAGCAGTTACTCTGTGCCTTACAATGAGCAGTTCTTC.

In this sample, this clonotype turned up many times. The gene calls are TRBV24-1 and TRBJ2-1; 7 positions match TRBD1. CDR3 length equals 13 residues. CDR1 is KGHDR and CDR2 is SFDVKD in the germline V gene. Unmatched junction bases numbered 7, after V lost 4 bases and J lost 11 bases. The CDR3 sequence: CATSDPDRAQQFF. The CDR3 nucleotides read TGTGCCACCAGTGACCCTGACAGGGCGCAGCAGTTCTTC.

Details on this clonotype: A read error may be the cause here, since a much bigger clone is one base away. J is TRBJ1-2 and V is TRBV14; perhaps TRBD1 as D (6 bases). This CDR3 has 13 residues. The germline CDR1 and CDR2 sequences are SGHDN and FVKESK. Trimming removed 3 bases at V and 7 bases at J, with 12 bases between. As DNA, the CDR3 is TGTGCCAGCAGCCAGGGGGCGAATTTTGGCTACACCTTC. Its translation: CASSQGANFGYTF.

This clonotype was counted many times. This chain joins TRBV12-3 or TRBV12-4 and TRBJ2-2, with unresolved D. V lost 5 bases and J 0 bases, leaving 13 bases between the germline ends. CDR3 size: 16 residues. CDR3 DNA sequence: TGTGCCAGCAGTCCACGTACAGCGCCGAACACCGGGGAGCTGTTTTTT. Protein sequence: CASSPRTAPNTGELFF.

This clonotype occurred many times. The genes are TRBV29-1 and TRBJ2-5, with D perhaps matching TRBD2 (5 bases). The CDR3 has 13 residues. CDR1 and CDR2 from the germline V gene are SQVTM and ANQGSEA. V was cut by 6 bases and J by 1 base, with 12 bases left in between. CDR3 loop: CSVRRLAQETQYF. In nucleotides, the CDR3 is TGCAGCGTACGTCGGCTAGCCCAAGAGACCCAGTACTTC.

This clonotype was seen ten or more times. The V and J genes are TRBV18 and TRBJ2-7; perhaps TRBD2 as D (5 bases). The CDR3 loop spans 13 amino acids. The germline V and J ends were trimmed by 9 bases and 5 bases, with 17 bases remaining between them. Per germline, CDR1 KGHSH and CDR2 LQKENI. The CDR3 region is CASAPPSFDEQYF. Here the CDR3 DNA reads TGTGCCAGTGCCCCACCTAGCTTCGACGAGCAGTACTTC.

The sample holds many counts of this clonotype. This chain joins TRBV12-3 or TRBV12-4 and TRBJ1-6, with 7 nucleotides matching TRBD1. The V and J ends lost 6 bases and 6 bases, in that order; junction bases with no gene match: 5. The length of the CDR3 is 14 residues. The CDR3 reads CASSPGQPNSPLHF. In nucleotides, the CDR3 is TGTGCCAGCAGCCCGGGACAGCCTAATTCACCCCTCCACTTT.

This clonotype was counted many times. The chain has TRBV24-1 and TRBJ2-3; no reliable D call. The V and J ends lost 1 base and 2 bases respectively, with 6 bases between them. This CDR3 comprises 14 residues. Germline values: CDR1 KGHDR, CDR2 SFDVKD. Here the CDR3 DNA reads TGTGCCACCAGTGATTTCTTCAACACAGATACGCAGTATTTT. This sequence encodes CATSDFFNTDTQYF.

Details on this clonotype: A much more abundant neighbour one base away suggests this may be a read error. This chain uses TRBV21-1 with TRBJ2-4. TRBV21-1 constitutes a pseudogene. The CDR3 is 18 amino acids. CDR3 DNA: TGTGCCAGCAGCAAAGGGGTCAAGAGGATTTACTGCAAAAACATTCAGTACTTC. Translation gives CASSKGVKRIYCKNIQYF.

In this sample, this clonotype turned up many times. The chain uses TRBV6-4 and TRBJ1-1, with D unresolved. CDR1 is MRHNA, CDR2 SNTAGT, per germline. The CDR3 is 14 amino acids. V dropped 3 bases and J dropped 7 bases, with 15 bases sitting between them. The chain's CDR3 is CASSDTPGGIEAFF. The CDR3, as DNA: TGTGCCAGCAGTGATACACCAGGAGGGATTGAAGCTTTCTTT.

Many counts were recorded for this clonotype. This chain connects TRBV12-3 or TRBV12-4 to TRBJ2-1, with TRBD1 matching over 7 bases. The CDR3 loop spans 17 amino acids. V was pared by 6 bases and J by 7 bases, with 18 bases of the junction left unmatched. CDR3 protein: CASSLPFPVTGTNEQFF. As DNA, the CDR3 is TGTGCCAGCAGCCTCCCGTTTCCGGTGACAGGGACGAATGAGCAGTTCTTC.

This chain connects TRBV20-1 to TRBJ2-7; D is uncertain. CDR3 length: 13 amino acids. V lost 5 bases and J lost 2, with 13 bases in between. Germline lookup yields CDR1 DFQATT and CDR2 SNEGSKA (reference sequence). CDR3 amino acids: CSAGQAGPYEQYF. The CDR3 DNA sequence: TGCAGTGCTGGCCAGGCAGGTCCCTACGAGCAGTACTTC.

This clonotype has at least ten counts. CDR3 coding DNA: TGTGCCAGCAGTCCGTGGACTAGCGGGAAGGATACGCAGTATTTT. Translating it yields CASSPWTSGKDTQYF. This rearrangement joins TRBV12-3 or TRBV12-4 to TRBJ2-3, with 12 bases lining up with TRBD2. Trimming removed 5 bases from V and 6 bases from J; junction bases left unmatched: 6. The CDR3 is 15 amino acids.

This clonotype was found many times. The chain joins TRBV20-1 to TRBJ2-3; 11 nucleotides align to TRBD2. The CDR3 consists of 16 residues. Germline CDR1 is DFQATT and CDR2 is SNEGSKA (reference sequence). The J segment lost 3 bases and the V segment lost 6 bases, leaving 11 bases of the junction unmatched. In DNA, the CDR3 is TGCAGTGCCCCTGGGGGGTCTAGCGGGGGGACAGATACGCAGTATTTT. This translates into CSAPGGSSGGTDTQYF.

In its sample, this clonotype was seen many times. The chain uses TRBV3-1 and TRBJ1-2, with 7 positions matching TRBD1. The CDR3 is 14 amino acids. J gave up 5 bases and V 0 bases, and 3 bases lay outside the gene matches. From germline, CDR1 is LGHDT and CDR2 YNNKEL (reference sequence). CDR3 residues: CASSQELQGYGYTF. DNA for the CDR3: TGTGCCAGCAGCCAAGAGTTACAGGGGTATGGCTACACCTTC. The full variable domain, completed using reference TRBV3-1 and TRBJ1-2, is DTAVSQTPKYLVTQMGNDKSIKCEQNLGHDTMYWYKQDSKKFLKIMFSYNNKELIINETVPNRFSPKSPDKAHLNLHINSLELGDSAVYFCASSQELQGYGYTFGSGTRLTVV.

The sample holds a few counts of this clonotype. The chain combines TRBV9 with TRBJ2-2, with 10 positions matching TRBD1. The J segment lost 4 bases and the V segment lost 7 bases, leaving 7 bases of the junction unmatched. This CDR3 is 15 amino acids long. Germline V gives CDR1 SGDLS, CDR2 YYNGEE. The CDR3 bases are TGTGCCAGCGGTGGGACAGGGGTCGTCACCGGGGAGCTGTTTTTT. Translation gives CASGGTGVVTGELFF.

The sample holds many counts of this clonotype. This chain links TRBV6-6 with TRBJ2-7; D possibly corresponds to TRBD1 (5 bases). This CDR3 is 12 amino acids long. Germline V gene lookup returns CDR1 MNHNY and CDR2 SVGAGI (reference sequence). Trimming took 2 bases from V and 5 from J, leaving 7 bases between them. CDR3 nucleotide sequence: TGTGCCAGCAGTTACAGGGGTAACGAGCAGTACTTC. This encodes CASSYRGNEQYF.